The clone carrying this T cell receptor beta chain was seen only a few times. As yet, its antigen is unknown. Germline V gene lookup returns CDR1 DFQATT and CDR2 SNEGSKA (reference sequence). This CDR3 has 15 amino acids. After removal of 2 bases from V and 0 bases from J, the junction contained 4 bases not matched to a gene. This specimen comes from a study of T-cell memory formation after mild COVID-19. Overall study: Among the donors, TCR clusters were largely specific to each donor.

General observations from the study: Memory sampled before infection contained some responding clones, suggesting cross-reactive memory joined.

MiXCR was run by TCRdb on the 5' RACE reads, yielding one entry per CDR3 protein. The table includes a few hundred thousand distinct CDR3 sequences, 20% to 25% detected once. The material sequenced was PBMCs or a T cell subset sorted from them (not recorded which). The sequence was collected from a man between 18 and 35 years old who had mild COVID-19 (a few samples of this study predate the infection). Cell type and time point are not known. The chain has TRBV20-1 and TRBJ1-3; TRBD1 matches at 7 bases. CDR3 sequence: CSARQGVHSGNTIYF. Here the CDR3 DNA reads TGCAGTGCTAGACAGGGGGTACACTCTGGAAACACCATATATTTT.